The 20 T cell receptor beta chains in this list originate from one sample, sequenced in a study of cytomegalovirus exposure and HLA in healthy donors. Primers: 60 Vbeta forward and 13 Jbeta reverse. Generated by immunoSEQ multiplex PCR, the TCRdb table keeps only in-frame clones and is missing some. This sample has 150,000 to 200,000 clones, with 65% to 85% found just once. Sequencing was performed on PBMCs. The receptors derive from a female donor in good health and CMV-seronegative.

The rearrangement links TRBV12-5 to TRBJ2-2; 9 bases fit TRBD2. V was pared by 4 bases and J by 7 bases, with 13 bases of the junction left unmatched. The CDR3 length is 17 residues. Germline V gives CDR1 LGHNT, CDR2 FRNRAP. The CDR3 DNA follows: TGTGCTAGTGGTTCCCAGGGACTAGCAAGTTCGATCGGGGAGCTGTTTTTT. Its translation: CASGSQGLASSIGELFF.

This chain joins TRBV21-1 and TRBJ2-7; the table's D call, TRBD1, has no DNA check behind it. TRBV21-1 is described as a pseudogene. This CDR3 has 14 residues. Here the CDR3 DNA reads TGTGCCAGCAGGGGGCAGGGCGACTCCTACGAGCAGTACTTC. Protein: CASRGQGDSYEQYF.

This chain uses TRBV7-9 with TRBJ2-5; TRBD2 is a possible D gene (6 bases). The J call may be incorrect, as the DNA end agrees better with TRBJ2-7. CDR1 SEHNR and CDR2 FQNEAQ come from the germline V gene (reference sequence). This CDR3 region has 13 residues. CDR3 in DNA: TGTGCCAGCAGCTTGGGAGGTCGGCTCGAGCAGTACTTC. It encodes CASSLGGRLEQYF.

The V call is TRBV11-2, the J call TRBJ1-5, with D unclear. This CDR3 is 12 amino acids long. Per the germline V gene, CDR1 is SGHAT and CDR2 is FQNNGV. The germline V and J ends were trimmed by 5 bases and 4 bases, with 6 bases remaining between them. This chain's CDR3 is CASSPTNQPQHF. CDR3 nucleotides: TGTGCCAGCAGCCCTACGAATCAGCCCCAGCATTTT.

The rearrangement uses TRBV4-3 and TRBJ1-1; 8 bases are a match to TRBD1. Germline-derived CDR1 and CDR2 are LGHNA and YSLEER. CDR3 size: 13 residues. V lost 6 bases to trimming and J lost 10 bases; unmatched junction nucleotides: 10. DNA of the CDR3: TGCGCCAGCAGTCCCGAGGACAGGGCGGTAGCTTTCTTT. Its protein product is CASSPEDRAVAFF.

The chain combines TRBV12-5 with TRBJ1-2; 10 bases are shared with TRBD1. From germline, CDR1 is LGHNT and CDR2 FRNRAP. Trimming took 6 bases from V and 8 from J; bases not matched to a gene: 15. This CDR3 contains 16 residues. CDR3 bases: TGTGCTAGTGGGAAGTGGGGGCGACAGGGGGCGGGAGGCTACACCTTC. Its translation is CASGKWGRQGAGGYTF.

V gene TRBV5-5 combines with J gene TRBJ1-3; no definite D call. The CDR3 runs 15 residues. CDR1 is SGHKS, CDR2 YYEKEE, per germline (reference sequence). V was pared by 3 bases and J by 0 bases, with 10 bases between. CDR3 region: CASSSPGFSGNTIYF. For the CDR3, the DNA is TGTGCCAGCAGCTCTCCGGGATTCTCTGGAAACACCATATATTTT.

The chain uses TRBV2 and TRBJ2-7; D gene ambiguous. The CDR3 consists of 12 residues. Germline V lookup: CDR1 SNHLY, CDR2 FYNNEI. Deletions cut 3 bases from V and 2 bases from J, with 5 bases between. In DNA, the CDR3 is TGTGCCAGCAGTGATAGTCCCTACGAGCAGTACTTC. Amino acid sequence: CASSDSPYEQYF. Together with reference TRBV2 and TRBJ2-7, the CDR3 gives the full variable domain: EPEVTQTPSHQVTQMGQEVILRCVPISNHLYFYWYRQILGQKVEFLVSFYNNEISEKSEIFDDQFSVERPDGSNFTLKIRSTKLEDSAMYFCASSDSPYEQYFGPGTRLTVT.

The gene calls are TRBV5-5 and TRBJ1-1; tentatively, D is TRBD1 (5 bases). This CDR3 has 14 residues. Deletions cut 0 bases from V and 6 bases from J, with 12 bases between. Germline V gene sequence: CDR1 SGHKS, CDR2 YYEKEE (reference sequence). This CDR3 is CASSLAAPGAEAFF. The DNA for the CDR3 is TGTGCCAGCAGCTTGGCGGCTCCGGGGGCTGAAGCTTTCTTT.

The V call is TRBV6-6, the J call TRBJ1-2; TRBD1 matches at 8 bases. The junction had 19 bases not matched to a gene; V was cut back by 11 bases and J by 8 bases. The CDR3 is made up of 15 amino acids. CDR1 and CDR2 from the germline V gene are MNHNY and SVGAGI (reference sequence). CDR3: CACTIRGQGAGGYTF. The CDR3 coding sequence is TGTGCCTGCACAATTAGGGGGCAGGGGGCAGGGGGCTACACCTTC.

This chain links TRBV2 with TRBJ2-3, with 9 bases aligning to TRBD1. The CDR3 is made up of 14 amino acids. CDR1 SNHLY and CDR2 FYNNEI come from the germline V gene. The J segment lost 6 bases and the V segment lost 5 bases, leaving 6 bases of the junction unmatched. CDR3 nucleotide sequence: TGTGCCAGCAGTCGGGACAGGGTTGCGGATACGCAGTATTTT. Encoded protein: CASSRDRVADTQYF.

CDR3 in DNA: TGTGCCAGCAGCGCCGCTAGAGCCTCCGTGGCGCAGTATTTT. It codes for CASSAARASVAQYF. The chain is built from TRBV11-1 and TRBJ2-3; the D is unclear. V lost 5 bases to trimming and J lost 10 bases, with 19 bases between them. The CDR3 is 14 amino acids. Germline assignment: CDR1 SGHAT and CDR2 FQDESV (reference sequence).

The V call is TRBV10-3, the J call TRBJ1-6, with TRBD1 matching over 11 bases. CDR3 length: 15 residues. V shed 2 bases, J shed 8 bases, and the junction held 2 bases outside the gene matches. Looked up from germline, CDR1 is ENHRY and CDR2 is SYGVKD. The CDR3 spells CAISEMGQGDSPLHF. Written as DNA, the CDR3 is TGTGCCATCAGTGAGATGGGACAGGGGGATTCACCCCTCCACTTT.

The CDR3 reads CAWRDRADQPQHF. The CDR3 nucleotides are TGTGCCTGGCGAGACAGGGCCGATCAGCCCCAGCATTTT. The rearrangement joins TRBV30 to TRBJ1-5; 7 bases are a match to TRBD1. V lost 5 bases and J lost 5; bases outside the gene matches: 6. The CDR3 runs 13 residues. Germline V CDR1 and CDR2: GTSNPN, SVGIG (reference sequence).

This chain uses TRBV9 with TRBJ2-7, with TRBD1 matching 7 bases. The junction had 6 bases not matched to a gene; V was cut back by 3 bases and J by 9 bases. Germline assignment: CDR1 SGDLS and CDR2 YYNGEE. The CDR3 contains 12 residues. The CDR3 reads CASSDPGQMQYF. In DNA form, the CDR3 reads TGTGCCAGCAGCGATCCGGGACAGATGCAGTACTTC.

The chain recombines TRBV29-1 with TRBJ2-1; 10 bases agree with TRBD2. The germline V gene has CDR1 SQVTM and CDR2 ANQGSEA. The CDR3 runs 17 residues. The V and J ends lost 2 bases and 0 bases, in that order; junction bases with no gene match: 7. The CDR3 spells CSVEILAGGHSYNEQFF. In DNA form, the CDR3 reads TGCAGCGTTGAAATATTAGCGGGAGGTCACTCCTACAATGAGCAGTTCTTC.

CDR3 coding DNA: TGCGCCAGCAGCACGTTAGCGGGAGAAGATACGCAGTATTTT. This sequence encodes CASSTLAGEDTQYF. The J gene is TRBJ2-3, the V gene TRBV5-1, with 9 bases lining up with TRBD2. This CDR3 contains 14 residues. V trimming: 4 bases; J trimming: 5 bases; junction bases outside the gene matches: 5. CDR1 is SGHRS and CDR2 is YFSETQ in the germline V gene.

The J gene is TRBJ1-1, the V gene TRBV6-1, with D unresolved. The CDR3 is 12 amino acids. The germline V gene has CDR1 MNHNS and CDR2 SASEGT. The ends were cut back, 4 bases at V and 0 bases at J, with 3 bases in the middle. Here the CDR3 DNA reads TGTGCCAGCAGTGGAGTGAACACTGAAGCTTTCTTT. Protein sequence: CASSGVNTEAFF.

This sequence joins TRBV27 and TRBJ2-5, with 9 bases aligning to TRBD1. CDR3 size: 14 residues. The V and J ends lost 4 bases and 6 bases, in that order; junction bases with no gene match: 6. Germline V gene sequence: CDR1 MNHEY, CDR2 SMNVEV (reference sequence). Written as DNA, the CDR3 is TGTGCCAGCAGTTCGGTGGACAGGGGAAAGACCCAGTACTTC. Its translation: CASSSVDRGKTQYF.

This chain links TRBV10-3 with TRBJ1-2; D gene unclear. Germline CDR1 reads ENHRY; CDR2 reads SYGVKD. The CDR3 contains 12 residues. Trimming removed 4 bases from V and 7 bases from J, with 10 bases in between. For the CDR3, the DNA is TGTGCCATCAGTGGGGAGGCGGTTGGCTACACCTTC. Translated, it gives CAISGEAVGYTF.